The source of this T cell receptor beta chain is a study of cytomegalovirus exposure and HLA in healthy donors. Background on the study: The 110 or so validation repertoires used the same platform as the approximately 670 first-cohort repertoires, a later analysis reported. General observations from the study: The tendency of first-cohort TCR clusters to co-occur in the 120 or so validation repertoires emerged from a later analysis. Cytomegalovirus association was listed for about 180 TCR beta chains.

The germline V gene has CDR1 MNHNS and CDR2 SASEGT. CDR3 length equals 17 residues. The junction had 9 bases not matched to a gene; V was cut back by 3 bases and J by 1 base. A word on this clone: As yet, its antigen is unknown.

TCRdb's copy holds only in-frame clones and misses some; the assay was immunoSEQ multiplex PCR. The sample lists about 88,000 clones, almost 85% seen once, with 12% in the top ten. The sample comprised PBMCs. The TCR sequence derives from a woman aged 18 to 35 in good health and CMV-seropositive. The chain is built from TRBV6-1 and TRBJ1-3; 7 bases agree with TRBD1. In DNA, the CDR3 is TGTGCCAGCAGTGATTTACAGGGGAAAGGGTCTGGAAACACCATATATTTT. Translating gives CASSDLQGKGSGNTIYF.